Listed here is a single T cell receptor (beta chain). Profiling relied on immunoSEQ multiplex PCR, and the TCRdb table lists in-frame clones only, not all of them. Of under 200,000 clones detected, approximately 85% appear once; the ten largest clones hold 2.5% to 3%. The sample is drawn from a study of blood T cell repertoires in COVID-19. Germline CDR1 is LGHDT and CDR2 is YNNKEL (reference sequence). CDR3 length: 14 residues. V shed 1 base and J shed 4 bases, with 8 bases lying between them. The origin of this receptor is a woman older than 75 with COVID-19, enrolled during active disease. Input material: peripheral blood. J is TRBJ1-5 and V is TRBV3-1 (or the pseudogene TRBV3-2); D remains ambiguous. The CDR3 region is CASSQALGNQPQHF. CDR3 DNA sequence: TGTGCCAGCAGCCAAGCGCTCGGGAATCAGCCCCAGCATTTT.